This T cell receptor (beta chain) was captured in a study of shared clonotypes between healthy human individuals. Germline V CDR1 and CDR2: ENHRY, SYGVKD. V was pared by 4 bases and J by 0 bases, with 5 bases of the junction left unmatched. This CDR3 region has 19 residues. Measured with immunoSEQ multiplex PCR; TCRdb has only the in-frame clones, and not every one. The sample records 2 million to 2.5 million clones, 90% to 97% being singletons. The chain couples TRBV10-3 to TRBJ2-6, with 14 bases fitting TRBD2. The sequence derives from a man aged 18 to 30 in good health. Sequences were obtained from naive CD4+ T cells sorted from blood. Subset described: CD45RA+ positively selected. CDR3 sequence reads: CAISGGLAGAPSGANVLTF. The CDR3 bases are TGTGCCATCAGTGGGGGACTAGCGGGAGCCCCCTCTGGGGCCAACGTCCTGACTTTC.